This TCR beta chain is drawn from a study of PD-1 blockade in classical Hodgkin lymphoma. Study-wide points: Still unresolved is the cause of the repertoire differences, which may be disease activity or prior therapy. According to reports, newly diagnosed patients had lower baseline TCR diversity than healthy donors, and relapsed/refractory patients had lower baseline TCR diversity still.

There are 11 residues in the CDR3. The germline V gene has CDR1 SNHLY and CDR2 FYNNEI. V gave up 2 bases and J gave up 4 bases, with 2 bases separating them. A word on this clone: The antigen is undetermined.

Noted time point: newly diagnosed, previously untreated cHL patient sample. Using magnetic negative selection, the CD4+ T cells were separated out of thawed PBMCs. Clones were sequenced by immunoSEQ multiplex PCR, and TCRdb holds only the in-frame ones, with some missing. The sample lists more than 15,000 clones; over 80% were seen once. The sequenced material came from CD4+ T cells from blood. This chain uses TRBV2 with TRBJ2-5; D not resolved. This TCR was recovered from a human donor with classical Hodgkin lymphoma. CDR3 loop: CASSERETQYF. The DNA for the CDR3 is TGTGCCAGCAGTGAAAGAGAGACCCAGTACTTC.